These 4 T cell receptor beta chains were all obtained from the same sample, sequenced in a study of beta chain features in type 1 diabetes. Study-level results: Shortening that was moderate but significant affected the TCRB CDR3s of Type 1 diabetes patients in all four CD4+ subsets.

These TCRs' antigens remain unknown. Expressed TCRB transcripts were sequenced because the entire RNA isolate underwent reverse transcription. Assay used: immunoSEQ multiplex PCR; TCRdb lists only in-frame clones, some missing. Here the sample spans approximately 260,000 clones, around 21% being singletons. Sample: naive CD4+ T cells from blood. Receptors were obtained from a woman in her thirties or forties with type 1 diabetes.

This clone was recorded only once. CDR3 nucleotides: TGTGCCAGTAAGGCGGGGAACTATGGCTACACCTTC. It yields the protein CASKAGNYGYTF. V and J are TRBV19 and TRBJ1-2; the D is unclear. This CDR3 has 12 residues. Germline V gene data show CDR1 as LNHDA and CDR2 as SQIVND (reference sequence). The ends were cut back, 7 bases at V and 2 bases at J, with 8 bases in the middle.

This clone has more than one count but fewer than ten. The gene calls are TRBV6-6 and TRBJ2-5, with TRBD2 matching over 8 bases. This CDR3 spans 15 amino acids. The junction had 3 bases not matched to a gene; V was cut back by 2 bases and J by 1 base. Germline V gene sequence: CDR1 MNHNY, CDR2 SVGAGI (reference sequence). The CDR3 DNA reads TGTGCCAGCAGTTACGGCGGGGGGACCCAAGAGACCCAGTACTTC. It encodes CASSYGGGTQETQYF.

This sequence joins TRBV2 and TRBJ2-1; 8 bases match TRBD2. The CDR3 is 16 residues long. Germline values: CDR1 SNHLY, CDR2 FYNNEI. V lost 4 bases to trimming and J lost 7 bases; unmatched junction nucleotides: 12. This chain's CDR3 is CASSAWTSLQGNEQFF. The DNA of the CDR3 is TGTGCCAGCAGTGCCTGGACTAGCCTCCAGGGAAATGAGCAGTTCTTC.

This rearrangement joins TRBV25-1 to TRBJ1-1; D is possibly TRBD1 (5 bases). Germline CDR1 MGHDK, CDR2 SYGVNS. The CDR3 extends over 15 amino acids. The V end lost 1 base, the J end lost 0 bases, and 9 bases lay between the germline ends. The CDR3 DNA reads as TGTGCCAGCAGTGAATCGGGGGTTTTGAACACTGAAGCTTTCTTT. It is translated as CASSESGVLNTEAFF.